Shown below are 15 T cell receptor beta chains from a single sample sequenced in a study of immune cell composition in non-small cell lung cancer. Sequencing used immunoSEQ multiplex PCR; TCRdb keeps in-frame clones, though not all of them. The sample records around 5,000 clones, approximately 78% being singletons. Sequenced sample: lung tumor tissue. These receptors were collected from a human donor with non-small cell lung cancer.

This clone was seen only once. The chain recombines TRBV27 with TRBJ2-7, with 11 bases fitting TRBD2. This CDR3 has 15 amino acids. The germline V gene encodes CDR1 MNHEY and CDR2 SMNVEV (reference sequence). J lost 0 bases, V lost 6 bases, and 4 bases had no gene match. CDR3 loop: CASRTTSGSSYEQYF. Here the CDR3 DNA reads TGTGCCAGCAGAACCACTAGCGGGAGCTCCTACGAGCAGTACTTC.

The chain employs TRBV4-3 and TRBJ1-2; the D gene is possibly TRBD1 (6 bases). The CDR3 contains 15 residues. In germline, CDR1 is LGHNA, CDR2 YSLEER. V was cut by 4 bases and J by 3 bases, with 15 bases left in between. Here the CDR3 reads CASSPRRTADYGYTF. CDR3 nucleotide sequence: TGCGCCAGCAGCCCGAGGAGGACAGCTGACTATGGCTACACCTTC.

The rearrangement links TRBV9 to TRBJ2-3; the D is unclear. Germline CDR1 and CDR2: SGDLS and YYNGEE. The CDR3 is 11 amino acids. V was clipped by 4 bases and J by 6 bases, with 6 bases between them. CDR3 sequence (DNA): TGTGCCAGCAGCTCTGGCGATACGCAGTATTTT. Translating it yields CASSSGDTQYF.

This sequence joins TRBV7-9 and TRBJ2-3, with a weak D call TRBD2 (6 bases). Trimming removed 5 bases at V and 0 bases at J, with 12 bases between. The CDR3 length is 15 residues. The germline V gene has CDR1 SEHNR and CDR2 FQNEAQ (reference sequence). For the CDR3, the DNA is TGTGCCAGCAGCCGGGACTTCACTAGCACAGATACGCAGTATTTT. This gives the protein CASSRDFTSTDTQYF.

CDR3: CASSQAWGQNTEAFF. CDR3 in DNA: TGTGCCAGCAGCCAAGCCTGGGGACAGAACACTGAAGCTTTCTTT. The rearrangement uses TRBV4-2 and TRBJ1-1; the D gene is possibly TRBD1 (6 bases). V dropped 1 base and J dropped 1 base, with 10 bases sitting between them. Germline lookup yields CDR1 LGHNA and CDR2 YNFKEQ. The CDR3 totals 15 residues.

CDR3 nucleotides: TGCGCCAGCGAGGGGGACACCGACTATGGCTACACCTTC. Protein product: CASEGDTDYGYTF. J is TRBJ1-2 and V is TRBV5-1; weak D call: TRBD1 (6 bases). Germline loops: CDR1 SGHRS, CDR2 YFSETQ. V lost 7 bases and J 3 bases, leaving 13 bases between the germline ends. The CDR3 consists of 13 residues. The full variable domain, in which reference TRBV5-1 and TRBJ1-2 provide the parts outside the CDR3, is KAGVTQTPRYLIKTRGQQVTLSCSPISGHRSVSWYQQTPGQGLQFLFEYFSETQRNKGNFPGRFSGRQFSNSRSEMNVSTLELGDSALYLCASEGDTDYGYTFGSGTRLTVV.

This sequence joins TRBV5-4 and TRBJ2-3, with 11 bases lining up with TRBD2. J was trimmed by 5 bases and V by 4 bases; bases with no gene match: 6. Per the germline V gene, CDR1 is SGHNT and CDR2 is YYREEE (reference sequence). CDR3 length: 15 amino acids. The CDR3 DNA is TGTGCCAGCAGCCTTAGCGGGGGGGCTGAAGATACGCAGTATTTT. Its protein is CASSLSGGAEDTQYF.

This chain uses TRBV4-1 with TRBJ2-2; 7 bases fit TRBD2. The CDR3 length is 19 residues. Looked up from germline, CDR1 is MGHRA and CDR2 is YSYEKL. V lost 1 base, J lost 3 bases, and 14 bases stayed unmatched. The CDR3 is CASSQVGRSGVGYTGELFF. CDR3 sequence (DNA): TGCGCCAGCAGCCAAGTAGGGAGGAGCGGGGTGGGTTACACCGGGGAGCTGTTTTTT.

In this sample, this clone turned up a few times. The chain is built from TRBV6-5 and TRBJ2-7, with D maybe TRBD2 (6 bases). The CDR3 contains 13 residues. CDR1 and CDR2 (germline): MNHEY, SVGAGI. V was clipped by 8 bases and J by 3 bases, with 14 bases between them. The CDR3 region has the DNA TGTGCCAGCTCTTCGGGGGAAAACTACGAGCAGTACTTC. Residues: CASSSGENYEQYF.

CDR3 loop: CASRIDGSYEQYF. CDR3 sequence (DNA): TGTGCCAGCAGGATAGACGGGTCCTACGAGCAGTACTTC. The rearrangement links TRBV6-1 to TRBJ2-7; D is uncertain. The CDR3 totals 13 residues. V was trimmed by 6 bases and J by 1 base, leaving 10 bases between them. Germline assignment: CDR1 MNHNS and CDR2 SASEGT.

The chain uses TRBV6-4 and TRBJ2-6; D not certain. Trimming removed 3 bases at V and 0 bases at J, with 6 bases between. Looked up from germline, CDR1 is MRHNA and CDR2 is SNTAGT. The CDR3 covers 15 residues. The CDR3 spells CASSEQSSGANVLTF. The CDR3 nucleotides read TGTGCCAGCAGTGAACAGAGCTCTGGGGCCAACGTCCTGACTTTC.

The chain joins TRBV11-2 to TRBJ2-6, with 8 bases identical to TRBD1. Trimming removed 5 bases from V and 0 bases from J; junction bases left unmatched: 9. Germline CDR1 is SGHAT and CDR2 is FQNNGV. The CDR3 spans 18 residues. The DNA for the CDR3 is TGTGCCAGCAGCCCGAGGGGGCAGGGGGCCTCTGGGGCCAACGTCCTGACTTTC. As protein: CASSPRGQGASGANVLTF.

The chain is built from TRBV5-5 and TRBJ1-2, with 10 bases fitting TRBD1. CDR3 size: 13 residues. Germline lookup yields CDR1 SGHKS and CDR2 YYEKEE (reference sequence). V lost 4 bases, J lost 6 bases, and 3 bases stayed unmatched. The CDR3 sequence: CASSVGQGDGYTF. DNA of the CDR3: TGTGCCAGCAGCGTCGGACAGGGGGATGGCTACACCTTC. Drawing the rest from reference TRBV5-5 and TRBJ1-2, the complete variable domain is DAGVTQSPTHLIKTRGQQVTLRCSPISGHKSVSWYQQVLGQGPQFIFQYYEKEERGRGNFPDRFSARQFPNYSSELNVNALLLGDSALYLCASSVGQGDGYTFGSGTRLTVV.

This chain links TRBV29-1 with TRBJ2-7; 8 bases align to TRBD2. Trimming took 1 base from V and 4 from J; bases not matched to a gene: 3. The CDR3 has 13 amino acids. CDR1 and CDR2 from the germline V gene are SQVTM and ANQGSEA. The CDR3 DNA sequence: TGCAGCGTTGAAGGGGCGGGGGGATACGAGCAGTACTTC. Protein product: CSVEGAGGYEQYF.

The chain employs TRBV7-8 and TRBJ1-1; D may be TRBD1 (6 bases). Germline V gene lookup returns CDR1 SGHVS and CDR2 FQNEAQ. CDR3 length: 13 residues. Trimming cost V 3 bases and J 9 bases, with 14 bases left between them. CDR3 protein: CASSLNRERKAFF. CDR3 coding DNA: TGTGCCAGCAGCTTGAACAGGGAGAGGAAAGCTTTCTTT.